This TCR beta chain was sequenced during a study of metastatic and nonmetastatic thyroid tumors. Study in general: Where malignant and benign thyroid patients were concerned, repertoires were compared across blood and tumor or nodule tissue. Notes on the study in general: For both blood and tumor, malignant thyroid tumors reportedly showed significantly higher TCR beta diversity than benign nodules did.

Regarding this clone: Its antigen is unidentified.

V lost 1 base and J 1 base, leaving 5 bases between the germline ends. CDR3 length: 14 amino acids. Germline V gives CDR1 MGHRA, CDR2 YSYEKL. Methods used by the authors: Construction of a distant-metastasis classifier for papillary thyroid cancer relied on CDR3 differences across clinicopathological groups. TCRdb re-called the PCR reads via MiXCR. For this entry, the V and J calls and clone size follow TCRdb and not the study's own pipeline. The table has nearly 25,000 clones, about an eighth seen once. Ahead of thyroid surgery, no patient had received treatment of any kind. The sequenced sample was blood. This sequence was found in a female donor with papillary thyroid cancer or a benign thyroid nodule (not recorded which). Some clones in this sample may be carry-over from other donors' samples. The chain couples TRBV4-1 to TRBJ1-5; tentatively, D is TRBD1 (5 bases). CDR3 in amino acids: CASSQGTSNQPQHF. As DNA, the CDR3 is TGCGCCAGCAGCCAAGGGACAAGCAATCAGCCCCAGCATTTT.